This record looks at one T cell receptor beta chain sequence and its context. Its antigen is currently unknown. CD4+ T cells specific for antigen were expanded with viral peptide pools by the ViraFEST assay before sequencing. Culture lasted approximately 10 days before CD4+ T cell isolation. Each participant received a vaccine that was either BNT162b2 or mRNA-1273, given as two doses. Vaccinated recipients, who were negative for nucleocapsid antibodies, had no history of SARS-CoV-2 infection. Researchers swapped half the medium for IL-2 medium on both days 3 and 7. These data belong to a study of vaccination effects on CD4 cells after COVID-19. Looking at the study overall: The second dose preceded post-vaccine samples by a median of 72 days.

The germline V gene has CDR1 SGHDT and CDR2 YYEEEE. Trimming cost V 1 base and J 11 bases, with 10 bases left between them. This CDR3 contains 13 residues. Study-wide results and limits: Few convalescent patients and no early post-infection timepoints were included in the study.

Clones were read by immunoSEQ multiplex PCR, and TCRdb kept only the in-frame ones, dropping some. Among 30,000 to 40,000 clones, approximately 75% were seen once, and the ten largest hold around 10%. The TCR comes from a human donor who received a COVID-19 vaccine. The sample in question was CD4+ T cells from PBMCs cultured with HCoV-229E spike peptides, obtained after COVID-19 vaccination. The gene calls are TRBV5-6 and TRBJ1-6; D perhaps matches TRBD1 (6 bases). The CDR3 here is CASSLLDSPPLHF. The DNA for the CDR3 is TGTGCCAGCAGCTTGCTGGACAGTCCACCCCTCCACTTT.